The 25 T cell receptor beta chains presented below share a single source sample, sequenced in a study of tumor-infiltrating lymphocytes in localized non-small cell lung cancer. TCRdb's copy holds only in-frame clones and misses some; the assay was immunoSEQ multiplex PCR. The table has 12,000 or so clones, around 83% seen once. Sequencing was carried out using lung tumor tissue. These receptors originate from a human donor with non-small cell lung cancer.

This chain joins TRBV7-9 and TRBJ1-4; 11 bases agree with TRBD1. This CDR3 spans 17 amino acids. V lost 6 bases and J lost 0; bases outside the gene matches: 6. In germline, CDR1 is SEHNR, CDR2 FQNEAQ (reference sequence). CDR3 amino acids: CASRSGQGASTNEKLFF. DNA of the CDR3: TGTGCCAGCAGATCCGGACAGGGGGCTTCAACTAATGAAAAACTGTTTTTT.

The chain uses TRBV27 and TRBJ2-7, with 9 positions matching TRBD1. From germline, CDR1 is MNHEY and CDR2 SMNVEV (reference sequence). This CDR3 has 16 residues. After removal of 5 bases from V and 5 bases from J, the junction contained 13 bases not matched to a gene. CDR3 nucleotide sequence: TGTGCCAGCAGTACCCAGAGGACAGGGGCTAAGGACGAGCAGTACTTC. It yields the protein CASSTQRTGAKDEQYF.

This chain links TRBV30 with TRBJ1-5, with D unclear. The CDR3 runs 13 residues. Germline V gene data show CDR1 as GTSNPN and CDR2 as SVGIG (reference sequence). V shed 4 bases and J shed 3 bases, with 10 bases lying between them. The CDR3 here is CAWNGLFNQPQHF. The CDR3, as DNA: TGTGCCTGGAACGGACTGTTCAATCAGCCCCAGCATTTT.

The chain recombines TRBV7-9 with TRBJ2-1; 9 bases map to TRBD1. Germline CDR1 and CDR2: SEHNR and FQNEAQ (reference sequence). This CDR3 has 15 residues. Losses at the gene ends were 2 bases for V and 4 bases for J; bases not matched to a gene: 3. The CDR3 nucleotides are TGTGCCAGCAGCTTACCGGGACAGGGTTACAATGAGCAGTTCTTC. This translates into CASSLPGQGYNEQFF.

This chain joins TRBV6-5 and TRBJ2-7; the match to TRBD1 covers 9 bases. CDR1 and CDR2 (germline): MNHEY, SVGAGI. Trimming cost V 5 bases and J 6 bases; bases outside gene matches: 8. The CDR3 sequence is 14 residues long. The chain's CDR3 is CASSTGTGIPEQYF. The CDR3 DNA is TGTGCCAGCAGTACCGGGACAGGGATTCCCGAGCAGTACTTC.

The V call is TRBV28, the J call TRBJ2-1, with 8 bases fitting TRBD2. Germline V gene data show CDR1 as MDHEN and CDR2 as SYDVKM. The J segment lost 6 bases and the V segment lost 2 bases, leaving 6 bases of the junction unmatched. This CDR3 is 15 amino acids long. The CDR3 coding sequence is TGTGCCAGCAGTTTAGACGGGAGGGGGACCAATGAGCAGTTCTTC. It is translated as CASSLDGRGTNEQFF.

The chain combines TRBV28 with TRBJ1-2; possible D gene TRBD1, 6 bases. The CDR3 sequence is 13 residues long. V lost 10 bases and J lost 8, with 20 bases in between. CDR1 is MDHEN and CDR2 is SYDVKM in the germline V gene. Here the CDR3 reads CATSVLGAYGYTF. The CDR3 DNA reads as TGTGCCACTTCCGTATTGGGGGCGTACGGCTACACCTTC.

V usage is TRBV10-2 and J usage is TRBJ1-3; 8 bases map to TRBD1. The CDR3 consists of 15 residues. The germline V gene encodes CDR1 WSHSY and CDR2 SAAADI. With V trimmed by 0 bases and J by 4 bases, 2 bases remained unmatched. The chain's CDR3 is CASSESPGGGNTIYF. DNA of the CDR3: TGCGCCAGCAGTGAGTCGCCAGGGGGCGGAAACACCATATATTTT.

The rearrangement joins TRBV21-1 to TRBJ2-7; TRBD2, the D gene given by the table, was not confirmed from the DNA. TRBV21-1 is labeled a pseudogene. CDR3 length: 17 amino acids. CDR3 in DNA: TGTGCCAGCAGCAAAGCAGAGGGTAGCGGGGTCTCCTACGAGCAGTACTTC. It encodes CASSKAEGSGVSYEQYF.

The V gene is TRBV5-4, the J gene TRBJ2-4, with 10 nucleotides matching TRBD2. The germline V gene encodes CDR1 SGHNT and CDR2 YYREEE (reference sequence). J gave up 0 bases and V 1 base, and 4 bases lay outside the gene matches. This CDR3 has 17 residues. DNA of the CDR3: TGTGCCAGCAGCTTGCCTAGCGGGGGTTTAGCCAAAAACATTCAGTACTTC. Translation gives CASSLPSGGLAKNIQYF. Full variable domain (rest looked up from reference TRBV5-4 and TRBJ2-4): ETGVTQSPTHLIKTRGQQVTLRCSSQSGHNTVSWYQQALGQGPQFIFQYYREEENGRGNFPPRFSGLQFPNYSSELNVNALELDDSALYLCASSLPSGGLAKNIQYFGAGTRLSVL.

This chain joins TRBV5-1 and TRBJ2-3, with TRBD2 identical over 7 bases. CDR3 length equals 14 residues. The trim removed 4 bases at V and 2 bases at J, leaving 4 bases unmatched. Germline V gene lookup returns CDR1 SGHRS and CDR2 YFSETQ. This chain's CDR3 is CASSRLANTDTQYF. The CDR3 nucleotides read TGCGCCAGCAGCAGACTAGCTAACACAGATACGCAGTATTTT.

This chain connects TRBV30 to TRBJ1-4; TRBD1 might be the D (5 bases). Looked up from germline, CDR1 is GTSNPN and CDR2 is SVGIG (reference sequence). V dropped 4 bases and J dropped 2 bases, with 8 bases sitting between them. There are 13 residues in the CDR3. In DNA, the CDR3 is TGTGCCTGGACGTGGGGGACTAATGAAAAACTGTTTTTT. Its protein product is CAWTWGTNEKLFF.

The chain employs TRBV27 and TRBJ2-7, with 7 bases identical to TRBD2. The CDR3 has 16 residues. CDR1 and CDR2 (germline): MNHEY, SMNVEV (reference sequence). J was trimmed by 3 bases and V by 5 bases; bases with no gene match: 13. The CDR3 region is CASSPSPGGSYYEQYF. The CDR3 bases are TGTGCCAGCAGTCCGTCCCCGGGGGGATCATACTACGAGCAGTACTTC.

V gene TRBV7-2 combines with J gene TRBJ1-5; D possibly corresponds to TRBD1 (5 bases). Trimming took off 8 bases at V and 1 base at J, with 15 bases between the two ends. Germline V gives CDR1 SGHTA, CDR2 FQGNSA. CDR3 size: 15 residues. The CDR3 sequence is CASANSGQSNQPQHF. DNA for the CDR3: TGTGCCAGCGCAAACTCGGGGCAGAGCAATCAGCCCCAGCATTTT.

The chain combines TRBV21-1 with TRBJ2-7. TRBV21-1 is recorded as a pseudogene. This CDR3 is 14 amino acids long. CDR3 sequence reads: CASSKGVNSLGQYF. CDR3 DNA sequence: TGTGCCAGCAGCAAAGGGGTAAACAGTCTAGGGCAGTACTTC.

The chain links TRBV7-9 to TRBJ2-7, with D possibly TRBD2 on 5 matching bases. The CDR3 contains 13 residues. Germline CDR1 reads SEHNR; CDR2 reads FQNEAQ (reference sequence). The V gene lost 0 bases and the J gene lost 2 bases, with 5 bases spanning the gap. This CDR3 reads CASSLAGAYEQYF. Written as DNA, the CDR3 is TGTGCCAGCAGCTTAGCGGGAGCCTACGAGCAGTACTTC.

This clone was recorded once. This chain joins TRBV5-6 and TRBJ1-6; D not certain. Germline CDR1 is SGHDT and CDR2 is YYEEEE. The CDR3 spans 16 residues. Trimming pared 0 bases from V and 3 bases from J, leaving 10 bases between. The CDR3 loop reads CASSLGDRSYNSPLHF. The DNA for the CDR3 is TGTGCCAGCAGCTTGGGAGACCGAAGCTATAATTCACCCCTCCACTTT.

The chain recombines TRBV2 with TRBJ2-5; no definite D call. Trimming stripped 5 bases from V and 5 bases from J, with 18 bases between. The length of the CDR3 is 15 residues. CDR1 and CDR2 (germline): SNHLY, FYNNEI. CDR3 in DNA: TGTGCCAGCAGTCTAGGGCAGACGGTGATGGAGACCCAGTACTTC. Translated, it gives CASSLGQTVMETQYF.

The CDR3 protein is CASSLPQDHGYTF. The CDR3 bases are TGTGCCAGCAGCTTGCCACAGGACCATGGCTACACCTTC. J is TRBJ1-2 and V is TRBV5-4; maybe TRBD1 (5 bases). Germline CDR1 reads SGHNT; CDR2 reads YYREEE (reference sequence). The CDR3 loop spans 13 amino acids. Trimming stripped 1 base from V and 6 bases from J, with 10 bases between.

The chain joins TRBV7-9 to TRBJ2-7; D gene uncertain. Trimming cost V 2 bases and J 3 bases, with 2 bases left between them. The CDR3 is 11 amino acids. Germline-derived CDR1 and CDR2 are SEHNR and FQNEAQ (reference sequence). In nucleotides, the CDR3 is TGTGCCAGCAGCTTAAACTACGAGCAGTACTTC. Its translation is CASSLNYEQYF.

The chain uses TRBV5-1 and TRBJ2-3; 9 bases map to TRBD2. The V segment lost 2 bases and the J segment 1 base; nucleotides outside the gene matches: 17. Germline CDR1 reads SGHRS; CDR2 reads YFSETQ. CDR3 size: 20 residues. CDR3 bases: TGCGCCAGCAGCTTTGGGCTAAGCGGGAGGTATTTTAACCGCACAGATACGCAGTATTTT. Its protein product is CASSFGLSGRYFNRTDTQYF.

The J gene is TRBJ2-7, the V gene TRBV10-3; D ambiguous. The germline V gene has CDR1 ENHRY and CDR2 SYGVKD. The CDR3 is made up of 12 amino acids. Trimming removed 8 bases at V and 2 bases at J, with 10 bases between. Here the CDR3 reads CAIALRAYEQYF. CDR3 coding DNA: TGTGCCATCGCTTTGCGAGCCTACGAGCAGTACTTC.

This clone turned up a few times. The chain joins TRBV6-1 to TRBJ2-4; D not certain. V was cut by 5 bases and J by 1 base, with 12 bases left in between. Germline V gene lookup returns CDR1 MNHNS and CDR2 SASEGT. CDR3 length: 15 amino acids. CDR3 nucleotide sequence: TGTGCCAGCAGTTTACCGGGTTGGGCCAAAAACATTCAGTACTTC. It yields the protein CASSLPGWAKNIQYF.

This chain uses TRBV19 with TRBJ2-4; D not resolved. V lost 4 bases and J lost 3, with 7 bases in between. Germline V gene data show CDR1 as LNHDA and CDR2 as SQIVND (reference sequence). This CDR3 contains 13 residues. The CDR3 coding sequence is TGTGCCAGTAGTAAGGAAGGCAAAAACATTCAGTACTTC. Protein product: CASSKEGKNIQYF.

CDR3 DNA sequence: TGTGCCAGCAGCTTCTTCGGGACCGGGCCCCAGCATTTT. It is translated as CASSFFGTGPQHF. V usage is TRBV5-6 and J usage is TRBJ1-5; tentative D call: TRBD1 (5 bases). This CDR3 comprises 13 residues. With 2 bases removed from V and 9 bases from J, the gap between germline ends came to 12 bases. Germline CDR1 is SGHDT and CDR2 is YYEEEE.